These 7 T cell receptor beta chains originate from one sample sequenced in a study of neurological immune-mediated disorders. Each CDR3 protein is one row after TCRdb ran MiXCR on the 5' RACE reads. The sample lists about 14,000 distinct CDR3 sequences, less than 15% occurring once. Sequenced input: CD8+ T cells from blood. Source of these receptors: a female donor with HTLV-1-associated myelopathy (HAM/TSP).

This clonotype was seen at least ten times. The chain joins TRBV4-1 to TRBJ2-3, with 10 bases identical to TRBD1. Germline assignment: CDR1 MGHRA and CDR2 YSYEKL. With 0 bases clipped from V and 2 bases from J, the junction kept 8 bases outside the gene matches. The CDR3 is 18 amino acids. Written as DNA, the CDR3 is TGCGCCAGCAGCCAAGATCCCGGACAGGGGGTCCTCACAGATACGCAGTATTTT. Translation: CASSQDPGQGVLTDTQYF.

Many counts were recorded for this clonotype. The rearrangement joins TRBV5-1 to TRBJ1-2, with D unresolved. The CDR3 totals 18 residues. V shed 0 bases and J shed 5 bases, with 23 bases lying between them. From germline, CDR1 is SGHRS and CDR2 YFSETQ. CDR3: CASSLASREGLRAYGYTF. The CDR3 nucleotides read TGCGCCAGCAGCTTGGCCTCCCGGGAGGGATTAAGGGCGTATGGCTACACCTTC.

This clonotype showed up many times. J is TRBJ1-2 and V is TRBV4-1; D is uncertain. In germline, CDR1 is MGHRA, CDR2 YSYEKL. Trimming removed 4 bases from V and 6 bases from J, with 21 bases in between. CDR3 length: 16 residues. The CDR3 sequence is CASSRTEVGERDGYTF. DNA of the CDR3: TGCGCCAGCAGCCGCACAGAGGTTGGGGAGAGGGATGGCTACACCTTC.

This clonotype was counted at least ten times. This chain joins TRBV7-3 and TRBJ2-7, with D perhaps TRBD2 (5 bases). This CDR3 region has 14 residues. V dropped 3 bases and J dropped 1 base, with 10 bases sitting between them. The germline V gene encodes CDR1 SGHTA and CDR2 FQGTGA. The CDR3 spells CASSLAGKSYEQYF. CDR3 nucleotide sequence: TGTGCCAGCAGCTTGGCCGGGAAGTCCTACGAGCAGTACTTC.

This clonotype appeared many times. V is TRBV6-5 and J is TRBJ2-7; D unresolved. Trimming stripped 0 bases from V and 2 bases from J, with 11 bases between. CDR1 is MNHEY and CDR2 is SVGAGI in the germline V gene. The CDR3 spans 15 residues. DNA for the CDR3: TGTGCCAGCAGTTACTCGACCGGAAAAGCCTACGAGCAGTACTTC. Protein: CASSYSTGKAYEQYF.

This chain joins TRBV11-2 and TRBJ2-2; TRBD2 might be the D (5 bases). The V gene lost 1 base and the J gene lost 7 bases, with 7 bases spanning the gap. The length of the CDR3 is 13 residues. Per the germline V gene, CDR1 is SGHAT and CDR2 is FQNNGV. The DNA for the CDR3 is TGTGCCAGCAGCTTAGGTACTAGCGGGGAGCTGTTTTTT. Translating gives CASSLGTSGELFF.

This clonotype is medium-sized in the sample. This chain joins TRBV9 and TRBJ2-7, with TRBD1 matching 8 bases. The CDR3 runs to 14 residues. From germline, CDR1 is SGDLS and CDR2 YYNGEE. Trimming removed 3 bases from V and 5 bases from J; junction bases left unmatched: 7. The CDR3 nucleotides read TGTGCCAGCAGCGGGGGACAGGCCTTAGACGAGCAGTACTTC. Protein: CASSGGQALDEQYF.